These T cell receptor beta chains were read from a single sample in a study of vaccination and CD4 T cells after COVID-19. TCRdb re-derived calls from the PCR reads in MiXCR, one entry per CDR3 protein. The table shows tens of thousands of distinct CDR3 sequences, with approximately 49% occurring only once. No antigens are known for them. The sequencing sample was made of CD4+ T cells from blood, cultured in vitro. Receptor source: a human donor who had recovered from COVID-19. CDR3s include the opening cysteine and the closing phenylalanine or tryptophan. The D gene is left open where the match is weak. Rows may omit the clone size; those that give it use once, few, many or a size class.

>TRBJ2-1|TRBV19|NA|NA
CASSLRRGRSNEQFF
TGTGCCAGTAGCCTGCGGAGGGGGCGCAGCAATGAGCAGTTCTTC
>TRBJ1-2|TRBV28|NA|few
CASSSPMFRTPYGYTF
TGTGCCAGCAGTTCCCCAATGTTCCGGACCCCATATGGCTACACCTTC
>TRBJ1-1|TRBV6-1|TRBD1|once
CASKIDRVGNTEAFF
TGTGCCAGCAAGATAGACAGGGTGGGAAACACTGAAGCTTTCTTT
>TRBJ1-2|TRBV6-1|TRBD1|few
CASSERGTGRYGYTF
TGTGCCAGCAGTGAACGCGGGACAGGGAGATATGGCTACACCTTC
>TRBJ2-7|TRBV6-1|TRBD1|NA
CASREGTGVTYEQYF
TGTGCCAGCAGGGAGGGGACAGGGGTTACCTACGAGCAGTACTTC
>TRBJ2-3|TRBV19|NA|NA
CASTSVGEPGTDTQYF
TGTGCCAGTACCTCAGTGGGAGAGCCTGGAACAGATACGCAGTATTTT
>TRBJ2-5|TRBV6-5|NA|few
CASSYARGNGETQYF
TGTGCCAGCAGTTATGCGAGGGGGAACGGAGAGACCCAGTACTTC
>TRBJ2-7|TRBV20-1|NA|NA
CSAPLLGREQYF
TGCAGTGCCCCGCTCCTAGGGCGGGAGCAGTACTTC
>TRBJ1-6|TRBV7-8|NA|few
CASRGGSSYNSPLHF
TGTGCCAGCAGGGGAGGAAGCTCCTATAATTCACCCCTCCACTTT
>TRBJ2-3|TRBV12-3/TRBV12-4|TRBD1|NA
CASSLDRVSTDTQYF
TGTGCCAGCAGCCTGGACAGGGTTAGCACAGATACGCAGTATTTT
>TRBJ2-2|TRBV11-3|TRBD2|NA
CASSSRRGGANTGELFF
TGTGCCAGCAGCTCTAGGCGGGGGGGCGCGAACACCGGGGAGCTGTTTTTT
>TRBJ1-5|TRBV6-1|NA|few
CASSDPWSNQPQHF
TGTGCCAGCAGTGATCCGTGGAGCAATCAGCCCCAGCATTTT
>TRBJ2-4|TRBV19|TRBD1|NA
CASSTSTGDIQYF
TGTGCCAGTAGTACCTCAACAGGGGACATTCAGTACTTC
>TRBJ1-1|TRBV12-3/TRBV12-4|NA|NA
CASSHREGTEAFF
TGTGCCAGCAGTCACAGGGAGGGCACTGAAGCTTTCTTT
>TRBJ2-7|TRBV20-1|TRBD2|NA
CSATPGTTSYEQYF
TGCAGTGCCACCCCTGGGACTACCTCCTACGAGCAGTACTTC
>TRBJ1-4|TRBV2|TRBD1|NA
CASAQGGLRTNEKLFF
TGTGCCAGCGCCCAGGGGGGCCTTAGAACTAATGAAAAACTGTTTTTT
>TRBJ2-1|TRBV7-3|NA|few
CASSVFPGDEQFF
TGTGCCAGCAGCGTCTTCCCGGGCGATGAGCAGTTCTTC
>TRBJ1-1|TRBV7-9|TRBD1|few
CASSPGTGGNRAFF
TGTGCCAGCAGCCCCGGGACAGGGGGCAATAGGGCTTTCTTT
>TRBJ2-7|TRBV6-1|NA|few
CASKNKATSYEQYF
TGTGCCAGCAAGAACAAGGCAACCTCCTACGAGCAGTACTTC
>TRBJ1-3|TRBV7-2|NA|once
CASSLVSFLGNTIYF
TGTGCCAGCAGCTTAGTTTCGTTTCTTGGAAACACCATATATTTT
>TRBJ1-5|TRBV6-1|NA|few
CASTDRLQQPQHF
TGTGCCAGCACTGACAGGCTGCAGCAGCCCCAGCATTTT
>TRBJ1-1|TRBV20-1|NA|few
CSAPDPSGGTEAFF
TGCAGTGCCCCCGACCCTTCGGGAGGGACTGAAGCTTTCTTT
>TRBJ2-7|TRBV6-1|NA|NA
CASSEAPDSVYEQYF
TGTGCCAGCAGTGAAGCTCCGGACTCAGTCTACGAGCAGTACTTC
>TRBJ2-3|TRBV7-9|TRBD2|NA
CASYTGGSLPDTQYF
TGTGCCAGCTACACGGGAGGCTCCCTCCCAGATACGCAGTATTTT
>TRBJ2-7|TRBV9|NA|NA
CASSVASLGTDALQYF
TGTGCCAGCAGCGTAGCTTCTTTAGGGACCGACGCCCTGCAGTACTTC
>TRBJ1-5|TRBV6-1|NA|NA
CASSQSPLAGGLYNQPQHF
TGTGCCAGCAGCCAGTCACCGCTCGCGGGGGGGCTCTACAATCAGCCCCAGCATTTT
>TRBJ1-3|TRBV20-1|NA|NA
CSASGRKGSPGNTIYF
TGCAGTGCTAGCGGCCGGAAGGGGTCCCCTGGAAACACCATATATTTT
>TRBJ2-7|TRBV10-3|TRBD2|NA
CAISGRLAGGLSYEQYF
TGTGCCATCAGTGGGAGGCTAGCGGGGGGCCTCTCCTACGAGCAGTACTTC
>TRBJ2-6|TRBV20-1|NA|NA
CSARDRYRSGANVLTF
TGCAGTGCTAGAGATAGGTACCGCTCTGGGGCCAACGTCCTGACTTTC